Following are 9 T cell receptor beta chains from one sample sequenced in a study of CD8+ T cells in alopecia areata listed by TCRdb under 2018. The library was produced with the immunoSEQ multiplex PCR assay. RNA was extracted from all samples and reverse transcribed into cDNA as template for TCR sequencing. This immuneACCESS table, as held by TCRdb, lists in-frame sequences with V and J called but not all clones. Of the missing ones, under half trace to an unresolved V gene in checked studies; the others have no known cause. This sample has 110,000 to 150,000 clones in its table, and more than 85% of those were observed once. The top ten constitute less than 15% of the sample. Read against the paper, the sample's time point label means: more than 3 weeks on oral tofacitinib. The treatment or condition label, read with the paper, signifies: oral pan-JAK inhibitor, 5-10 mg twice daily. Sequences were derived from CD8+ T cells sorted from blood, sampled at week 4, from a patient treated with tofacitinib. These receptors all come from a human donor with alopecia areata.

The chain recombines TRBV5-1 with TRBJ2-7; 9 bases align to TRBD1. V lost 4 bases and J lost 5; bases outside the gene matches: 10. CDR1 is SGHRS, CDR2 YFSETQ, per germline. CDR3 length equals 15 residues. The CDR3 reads CASSVGQGLLDEQYF. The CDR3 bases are TGCGCCAGCAGCGTGGGACAGGGTTTACTCGACGAGCAGTACTTC. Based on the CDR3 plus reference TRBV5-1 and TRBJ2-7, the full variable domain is KAGVTQTPRYLIKTRGQQVTLSCSPISGHRSVSWYQQTPGQGLQFLFEYFSETQRNKGNFPGRFSGRQFSNSRSEMNVSTLELGDSALYLCASSVGQGLLDEQYFGPGTRLTVT.

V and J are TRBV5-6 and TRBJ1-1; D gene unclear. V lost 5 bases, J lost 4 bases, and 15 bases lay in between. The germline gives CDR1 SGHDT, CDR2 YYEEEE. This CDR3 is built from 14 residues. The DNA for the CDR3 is TGTGCCAGCAGTTTTGCTCTGACGGGCACTGAAGCTTTCTTT. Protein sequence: CASSFALTGTEAFF.

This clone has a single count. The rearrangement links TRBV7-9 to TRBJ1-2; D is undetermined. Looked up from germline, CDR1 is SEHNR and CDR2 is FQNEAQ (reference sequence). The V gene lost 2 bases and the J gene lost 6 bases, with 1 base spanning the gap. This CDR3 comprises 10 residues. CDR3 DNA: TGTGCCAGCAGCTTAAATGGCTACACCTTC. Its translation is CASSLNGYTF.

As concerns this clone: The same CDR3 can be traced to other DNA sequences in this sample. The CDR3 DNA follows: TGTGCCAGCAGTTTCTCCTCTTCCTACGAGCAGTACTTC. Its translation is CASSFSSSYEQYF. This rearrangement joins TRBV27 to TRBJ2-7, with D hard to call. Germline CDR1 reads MNHEY; CDR2 reads SMNVEV (reference sequence). This CDR3 contains 13 residues. Deletions cut 3 bases from V and 1 base from J, with 7 bases between.

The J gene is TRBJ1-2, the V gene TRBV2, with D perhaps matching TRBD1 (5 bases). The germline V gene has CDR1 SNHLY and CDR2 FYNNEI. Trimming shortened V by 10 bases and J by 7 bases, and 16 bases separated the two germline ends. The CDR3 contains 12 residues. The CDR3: CATESGGAGYTF. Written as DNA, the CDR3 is TGTGCCACCGAATCCGGCGGGGCTGGCTACACCTTC. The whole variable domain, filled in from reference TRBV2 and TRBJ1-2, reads EPEVTQTPSHQVTQMGQEVILRCVPISNHLYFYWYRQILGQKVEFLVSFYNNEISEKSEIFDDQFSVERPDGSNFTLKIRSTKLEDSAMYFCATESGGAGYTFGSGTRLTVV.

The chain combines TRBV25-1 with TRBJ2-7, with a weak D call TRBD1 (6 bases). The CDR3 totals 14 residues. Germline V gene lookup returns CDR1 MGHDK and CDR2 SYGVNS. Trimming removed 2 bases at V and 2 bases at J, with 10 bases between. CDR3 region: CASSEPQGPYEQYF. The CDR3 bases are TGTGCCAGCAGTGAACCACAGGGTCCCTACGAGCAGTACTTC.

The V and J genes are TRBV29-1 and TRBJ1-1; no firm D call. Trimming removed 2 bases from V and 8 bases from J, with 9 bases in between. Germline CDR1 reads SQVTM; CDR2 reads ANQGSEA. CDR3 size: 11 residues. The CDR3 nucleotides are TGCAGCGTTGAATTCGATAAAGAAGCTTTCTTT. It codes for CSVEFDKEAFF.

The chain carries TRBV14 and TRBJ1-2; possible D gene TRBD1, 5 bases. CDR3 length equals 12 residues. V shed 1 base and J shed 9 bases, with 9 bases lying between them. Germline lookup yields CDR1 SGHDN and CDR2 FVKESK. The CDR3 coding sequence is TGTGCCAGCAGCCAAGGGGGCGGGAGCTACACCTTC. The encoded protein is CASSQGGGSYTF.

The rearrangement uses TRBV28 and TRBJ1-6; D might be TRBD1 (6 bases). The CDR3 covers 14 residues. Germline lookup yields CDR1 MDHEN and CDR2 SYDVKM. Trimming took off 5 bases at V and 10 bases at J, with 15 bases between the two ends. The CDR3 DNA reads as TGTGCCAGCAGTCCAAGAACAGGGACCTCACCCCTCCACTTT. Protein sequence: CASSPRTGTSPLHF.